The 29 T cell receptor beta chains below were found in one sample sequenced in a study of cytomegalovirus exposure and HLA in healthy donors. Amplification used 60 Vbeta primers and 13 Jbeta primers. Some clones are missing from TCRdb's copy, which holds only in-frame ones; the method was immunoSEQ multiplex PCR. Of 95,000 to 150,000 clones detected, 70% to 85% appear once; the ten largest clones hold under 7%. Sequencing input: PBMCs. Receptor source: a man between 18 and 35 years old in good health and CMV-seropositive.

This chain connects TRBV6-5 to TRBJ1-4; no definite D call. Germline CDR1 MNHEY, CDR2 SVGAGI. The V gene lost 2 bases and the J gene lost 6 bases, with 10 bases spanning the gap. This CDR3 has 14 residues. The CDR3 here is CASSYAVPYEKLFF. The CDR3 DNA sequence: TGTGCCAGCAGTTACGCAGTTCCCTATGAAAAACTGTTTTTT.

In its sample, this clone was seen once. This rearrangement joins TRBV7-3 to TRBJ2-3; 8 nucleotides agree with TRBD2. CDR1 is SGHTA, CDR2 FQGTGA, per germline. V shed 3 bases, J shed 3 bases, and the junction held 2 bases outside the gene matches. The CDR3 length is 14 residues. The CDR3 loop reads CASSFGLATDTQYF. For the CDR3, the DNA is TGTGCCAGCAGCTTTGGACTAGCTACAGATACGCAGTATTTT.

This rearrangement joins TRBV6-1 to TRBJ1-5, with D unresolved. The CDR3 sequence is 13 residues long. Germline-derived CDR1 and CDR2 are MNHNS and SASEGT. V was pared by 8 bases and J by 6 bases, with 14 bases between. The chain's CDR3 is CASAGLRSQPQHF. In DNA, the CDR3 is TGTGCCAGCGCGGGGTTGCGGAGTCAGCCCCAGCATTTT.

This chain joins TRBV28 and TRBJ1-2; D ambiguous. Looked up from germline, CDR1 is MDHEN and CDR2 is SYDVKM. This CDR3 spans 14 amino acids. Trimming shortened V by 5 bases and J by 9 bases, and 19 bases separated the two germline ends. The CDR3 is CASSTPAAPTCYTF. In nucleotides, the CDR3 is TGTGCCAGCAGTACCCCCGCGGCGCCCACCTGCTACACCTTC.

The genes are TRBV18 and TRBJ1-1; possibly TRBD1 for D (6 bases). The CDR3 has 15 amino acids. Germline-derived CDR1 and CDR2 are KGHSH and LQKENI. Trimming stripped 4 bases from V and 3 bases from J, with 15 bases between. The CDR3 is CASSHQGPFDTEAFF. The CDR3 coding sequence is TGTGCCAGCTCACATCAGGGGCCCTTCGACACTGAAGCTTTCTTT.

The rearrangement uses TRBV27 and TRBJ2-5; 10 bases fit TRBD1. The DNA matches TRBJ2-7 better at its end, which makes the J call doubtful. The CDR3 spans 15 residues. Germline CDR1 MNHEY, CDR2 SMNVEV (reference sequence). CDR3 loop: CASSLPDRGVYEQYF. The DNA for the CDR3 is TGTGCCAGCAGTTTACCGGACAGGGGGGTCTACGAGCAGTACTTC.

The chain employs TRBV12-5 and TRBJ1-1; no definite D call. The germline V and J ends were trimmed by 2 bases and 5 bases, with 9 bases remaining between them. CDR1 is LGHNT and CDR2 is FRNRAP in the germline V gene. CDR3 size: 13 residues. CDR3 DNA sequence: TGTGCTAGTGGTTTGCAACCGGGGACTGAAGCTTTCTTT. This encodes CASGLQPGTEAFF.

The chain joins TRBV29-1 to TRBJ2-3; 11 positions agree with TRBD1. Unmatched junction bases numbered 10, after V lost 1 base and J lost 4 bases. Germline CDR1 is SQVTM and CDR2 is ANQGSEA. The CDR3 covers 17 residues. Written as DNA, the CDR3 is TGCAGCGTTGAAGCTGCCCCGGACAGGGGGCTCGCAGATACGCAGTATTTT. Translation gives CSVEAAPDRGLADTQYF.

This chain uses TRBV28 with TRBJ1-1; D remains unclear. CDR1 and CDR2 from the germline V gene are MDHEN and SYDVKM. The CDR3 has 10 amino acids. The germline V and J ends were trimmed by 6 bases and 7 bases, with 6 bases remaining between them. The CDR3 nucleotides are TGTGCCAGCAGGAGGGTTGAAGCTTTCTTT. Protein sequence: CASRRVEAFF.

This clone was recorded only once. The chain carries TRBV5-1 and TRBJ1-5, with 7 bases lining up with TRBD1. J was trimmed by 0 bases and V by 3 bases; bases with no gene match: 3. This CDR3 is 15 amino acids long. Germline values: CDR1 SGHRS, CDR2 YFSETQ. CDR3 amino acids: CASSSTGDSNQPQHF. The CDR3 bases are TGCGCCAGCAGCTCAACAGGGGATAGCAATCAGCCCCAGCATTTT.

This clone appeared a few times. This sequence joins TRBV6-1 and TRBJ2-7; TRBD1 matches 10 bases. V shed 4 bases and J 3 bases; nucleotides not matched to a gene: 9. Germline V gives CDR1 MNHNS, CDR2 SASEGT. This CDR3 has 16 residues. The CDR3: CASSGLRDRGFYEQYF. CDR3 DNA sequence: TGTGCCAGCAGTGGACTCCGGGACAGGGGATTCTACGAGCAGTACTTC.

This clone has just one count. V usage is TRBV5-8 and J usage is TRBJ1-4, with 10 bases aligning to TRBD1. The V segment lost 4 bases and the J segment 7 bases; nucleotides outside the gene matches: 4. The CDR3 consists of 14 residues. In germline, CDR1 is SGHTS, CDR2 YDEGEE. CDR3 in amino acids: CASSRGQGVEKLFF. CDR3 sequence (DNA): TGTGCCAGCAGCCGAGGACAGGGGGTTGAAAAACTGTTTTTT.

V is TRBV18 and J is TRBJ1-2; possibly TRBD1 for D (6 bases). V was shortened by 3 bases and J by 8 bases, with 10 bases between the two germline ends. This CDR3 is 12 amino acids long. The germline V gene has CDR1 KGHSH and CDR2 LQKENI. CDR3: CASSPGGLGYTF. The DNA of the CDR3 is TGTGCCAGCTCACCGGGGGGGCTAGGCTACACCTTC.

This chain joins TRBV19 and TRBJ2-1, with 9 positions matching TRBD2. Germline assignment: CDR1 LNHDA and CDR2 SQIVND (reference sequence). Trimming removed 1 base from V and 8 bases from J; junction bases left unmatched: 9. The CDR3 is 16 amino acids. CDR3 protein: CASSIVPLVAGDEQFF. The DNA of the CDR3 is TGTGCCAGTAGTATAGTGCCCCTGGTAGCGGGAGATGAGCAGTTCTTC.

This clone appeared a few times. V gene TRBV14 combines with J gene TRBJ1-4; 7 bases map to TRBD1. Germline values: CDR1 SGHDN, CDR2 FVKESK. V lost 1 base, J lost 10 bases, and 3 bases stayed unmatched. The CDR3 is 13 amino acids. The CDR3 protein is CASSQVGQSKLFF. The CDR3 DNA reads TGTGCCAGCAGCCAAGTGGGACAGTCAAAACTGTTTTTT. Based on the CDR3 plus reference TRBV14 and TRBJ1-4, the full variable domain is EAGVTQFPSHSVIEKGQTVTLRCDPISGHDNLYWYRRVMGKEIKFLLHFVKESKQDESGMPNNRFLAERTGGTYSTLKVQPAELEDSGVYFCASSQVGQSKLFFGSGTQLSVL.

CDR3 sequence: CASSEHGTGPYGYTF. CDR3 nucleotides: TGCGCCAGCAGTGAGCACGGGACAGGACCCTATGGCTACACCTTC. The chain joins TRBV10-1 to TRBJ1-2; 8 bases are shared with TRBD1. The V and J ends lost 2 bases and 4 bases, in that order; junction bases with no gene match: 6. The CDR3 is made up of 15 amino acids. Germline V gene sequence: CDR1 WNHNN, CDR2 SYGVQD (reference sequence).

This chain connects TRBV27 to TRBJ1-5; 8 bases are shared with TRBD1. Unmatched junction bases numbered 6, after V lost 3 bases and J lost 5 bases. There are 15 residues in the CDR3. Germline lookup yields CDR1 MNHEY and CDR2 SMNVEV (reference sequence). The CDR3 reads CASSFGGQGYQPQHF. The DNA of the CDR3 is TGTGCCAGCAGTTTTGGCGGACAGGGTTATCAGCCCCAGCATTTT.

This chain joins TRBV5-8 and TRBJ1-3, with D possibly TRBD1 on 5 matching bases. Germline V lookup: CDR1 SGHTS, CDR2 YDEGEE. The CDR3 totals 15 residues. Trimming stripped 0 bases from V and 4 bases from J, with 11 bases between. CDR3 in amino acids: CASSLEGHEGNTIYF. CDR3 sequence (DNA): TGTGCCAGCAGCTTGGAGGGGCACGAGGGAAACACCATATATTTT.

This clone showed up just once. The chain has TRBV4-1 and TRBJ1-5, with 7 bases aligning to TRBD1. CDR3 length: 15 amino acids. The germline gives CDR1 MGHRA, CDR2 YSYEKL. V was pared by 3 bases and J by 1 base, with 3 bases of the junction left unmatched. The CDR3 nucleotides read TGCGCCAGCAGCCACAGGGGGGAAAGCAATCAGCCCCAGCATTTT. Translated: CASSHRGESNQPQHF.

The CDR3 DNA is TGTGCCAGCCTTACCAATCGACATCATGGCTACACCTTC. Amino acid sequence: CASLTNRHHGYTF. The V call is TRBV28, the J call TRBJ1-2; D unresolved. The CDR3 extends over 13 amino acids. The germline V gene has CDR1 MDHEN and CDR2 SYDVKM. V was shortened by 8 bases and J by 6 bases, with 16 bases between the two germline ends.

The CDR3 loop reads CASSLETGNTEAFF. The CDR3 nucleotides are TGTGCCAGCAGCTTAGAGACGGGTAACACTGAAGCTTTCTTT. The gene calls are TRBV7-6 and TRBJ1-1; D gene ambiguous. Germline V CDR1 and CDR2: SGHVS, FNYEAQ. The CDR3 has 14 residues. V was cut by 1 base and J by 2 bases, with 8 bases left in between.

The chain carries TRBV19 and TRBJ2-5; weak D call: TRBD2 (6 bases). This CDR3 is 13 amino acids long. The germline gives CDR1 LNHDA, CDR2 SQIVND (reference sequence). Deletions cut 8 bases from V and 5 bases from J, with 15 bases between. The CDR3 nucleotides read TGTGCCAGTGAGGGCGGGATCGGGGAGACCCAGTACTTC. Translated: CASEGGIGETQYF.

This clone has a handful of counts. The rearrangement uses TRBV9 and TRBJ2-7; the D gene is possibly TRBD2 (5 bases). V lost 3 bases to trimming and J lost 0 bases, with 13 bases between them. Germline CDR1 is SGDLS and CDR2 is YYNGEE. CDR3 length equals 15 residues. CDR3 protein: CASSESGLSSYEQYF. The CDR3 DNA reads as TGTGCCAGCAGCGAGAGCGGCCTAAGCTCCTACGAGCAGTACTTC.

Here the CDR3 reads CASSFLLAPLYF. CDR3 in DNA: TGTGCCAGCAGTTTCCTCCTAGCGCCTTTGTACTTC. V usage is TRBV27 and J usage is TRBJ2-5, with D possibly being TRBD2 (6 bases). V lost 3 bases and J lost 13, with 15 bases in between. The germline CDR1 and CDR2 sequences are MNHEY and SMNVEV (reference sequence). This CDR3 is 12 amino acids long.

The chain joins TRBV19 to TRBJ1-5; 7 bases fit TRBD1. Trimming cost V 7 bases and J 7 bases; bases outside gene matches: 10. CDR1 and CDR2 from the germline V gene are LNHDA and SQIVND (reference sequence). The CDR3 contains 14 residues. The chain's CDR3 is CASNPTGTGQPQHF. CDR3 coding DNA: TGTGCCAGTAACCCGACAGGGACGGGACAGCCCCAGCATTTT.

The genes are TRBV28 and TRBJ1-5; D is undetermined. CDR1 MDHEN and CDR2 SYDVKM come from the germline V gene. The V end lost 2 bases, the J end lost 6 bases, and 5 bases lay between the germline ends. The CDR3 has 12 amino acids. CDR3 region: CASSLIGQPQHF. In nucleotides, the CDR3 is TGTGCCAGCAGTTTAATCGGTCAGCCCCAGCATTTT.

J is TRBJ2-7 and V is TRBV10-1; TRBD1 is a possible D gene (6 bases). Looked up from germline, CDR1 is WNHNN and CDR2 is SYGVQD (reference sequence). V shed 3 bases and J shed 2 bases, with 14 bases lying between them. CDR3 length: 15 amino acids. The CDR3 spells CASSEGQGIAYEQYF. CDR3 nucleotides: TGCGCCAGCAGTGAAGGGCAGGGGATTGCCTACGAGCAGTACTTC.

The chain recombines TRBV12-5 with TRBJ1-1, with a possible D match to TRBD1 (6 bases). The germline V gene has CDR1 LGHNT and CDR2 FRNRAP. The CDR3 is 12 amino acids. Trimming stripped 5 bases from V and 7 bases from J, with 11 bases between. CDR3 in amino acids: CASGIGTREAFF. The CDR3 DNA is TGTGCTAGTGGTATAGGGACACGTGAAGCTTTCTTT.

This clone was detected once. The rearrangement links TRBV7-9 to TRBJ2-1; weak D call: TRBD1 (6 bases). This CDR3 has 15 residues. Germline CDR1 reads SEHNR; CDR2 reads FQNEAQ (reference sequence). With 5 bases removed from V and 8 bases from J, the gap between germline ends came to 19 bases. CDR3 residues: CASSLWDIPLDEQFF. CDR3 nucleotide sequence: TGTGCCAGCAGCCTCTGGGACATACCTTTAGATGAGCAGTTCTTC.